The rows below give T cell receptor beta chains drawn from one sample of a study of blood T cell repertoires in COVID-19. Using immunoSEQ multiplex PCR, the repertoire was profiled, and TCRdb retains in-frame clones only, with some absent. Among 200,000 to 300,000 clones listed, about 85% were seen once. Sequencing used peripheral blood. The receptor source for this set is a man aged 25-45 years who had recovered from COVID-19. Both conserved end residues are part of each CDR3. D genes are given only for firm matches. The size of a clone is reported for some rows only, either as once, few or many, or as a class for expanded clones.

>TRBJ1-1|.|TRBV6-2/TRBV6-3|TRBD1
CASSLGQVEAFF
TGTGCCAGCAGTCTCGGACAGGTTGAAGCTTTCTTT
>TRBJ2-3|.|TRBV9|TRBD2
CASSTGTSRAQYF
TGTGCCAGCAGCACCGGGACTAGCAGGGCGCAGTATTTT
>TRBJ2-1|.|TRBV12-3/TRBV12-4|.
CASSLTRYNEQFF
TGTGCCAGCAGTTTAACTAGGTACAATGAGCAGTTCTTC
>TRBJ2-7|.|TRBV10-3|.
CATGDSYEQYF
TGTGCCACCGGGGACTCCTACGAGCAGTACTTC
>TRBJ1-2|few|TRBV20-1|.
CSARRDGYTF
TGCAGTGCTAGAAGAGATGGCTACACCTTC
>TRBJ1-4|.|TRBV5-1|.
CASSRDTEERFF
TGCGCCAGCAGTCGGGACACAGAGGAGAGGTTTTTT
>TRBJ2-2|once|TRBV19|.
CASRSTGLNTGELFF
TGTGCCAGTAGATCTACAGGGTTGAACACCGGGGAGCTGTTTTTT
>TRBJ2-5|.|TRBV29-1|TRBD2
CSVLSTSGGQETQYF
TGCAGCGTTCTTTCGACTAGCGGGGGACAAGAGACCCAGTACTTC
>TRBJ1-5|.|TRBV3-1/TRBV3-2|TRBD1
CASSQGNGQGQPQHF
TGTGCCAGCAGCCAAGGAAATGGACAGGGTCAGCCCCAGCATTTT
>TRBJ2-5|.|TRBV19|.
CASSTGPGGPETQYF
TGTGCCAGTAGTACTGGACCCGGGGGGCCCGAGACCCAGTACTTC
>TRBJ1-6|.|TRBV9|TRBD1
CASGTGTANSPLHF
TGTGCCAGCGGGACCGGGACAGCGAATTCACCCCTCCACTTT
>TRBJ1-3|.|TRBV12-3/TRBV12-4|.
CASSLQGNTIYF
TGTGCCAGCAGTTTACAGGGGAACACCATATATTTT
>TRBJ2-2|.|TRBV7-2|TRBD2
CASSPRSGGFGELFF
TGTGCCAGCAGCCCCAGGAGCGGGGGGTTTGGGGAGCTGTTTTTT
>TRBJ1-1|.|TRBV18|TRBD1
CASSPRRTGQGYMNTEAFF
TGTGCCAGCTCACCAAGGCGAACGGGACAGGGGTACATGAACACTGAAGCTTTCTTT
>TRBJ1-1|.|TRBV11-2|.
CASSKISSLQLEAFF
TGTGCCAGCAGCAAGATCAGTAGCTTGCAGCTTGAAGCTTTCTTT
>TRBJ2-7|.|TRBV5-1|TRBD1
CASSNGQGIKDSSYEQYF
TGCGCCAGCAGCAACGGACAGGGGATTAAGGATAGCTCCTACGAGCAGTACTTC
>TRBJ2-3|.|TRBV9|.
CASSVASGTDTQYF
TGTGCCAGCAGCGTAGCCAGCGGCACAGATACGCAGTATTTT
>TRBJ1-2|.|TRBV6-6|TRBD1
CASSRDSSGYTF
TGTGCCAGCTCCCGGGACAGCTCTGGCTACACCTTC
>TRBJ2-5|.|TRBV5-1|TRBD2
CASSQAGGPKTQYF
TGCGCCAGCAGCCAAGCGGGGGGGCCTAAGACCCAGTACTTC
>TRBJ1-1|.|TRBV5-6|.
CASSYWDNRDEAFF
TGTGCCAGCAGCTACTGGGACAACCGGGACGAAGCTTTCTTT
>TRBJ1-1|.|TRBV7-2|.
CASSLQGNTEAFF
TGTGCCAGCAGCTTACAGGGTAACACTGAAGCTTTCTTT
>TRBJ1-2|.|TRBV5-1|TRBD1
CASNPGLTGGSEGYTF
TGCGCCAGCAACCCCGGCCTGACAGGGGGCTCTGAGGGCTACACCTTC
>TRBJ1-5|few|TRBV6-1|.
CASSGRWMELGGQPQHF
TGTGCCAGCAGTGGAAGATGGATGGAGCTGGGTGGTCAGCCCCAGCATTTT
>TRBJ2-5|.|TRBV11-3|.
CASPRRDETQYF
TGTGCCAGCCCACGGCGGGATGAGACCCAGTACTTC